The 20 T cell receptor beta chains below come from one sample, sequenced in a study of blood T cells in healthy people across ages. PCR was performed a second time for about 7 to 11 cycles using a sample-barcoded 5' primer and a J-beta primer mix. One entry per CDR3 protein results from TCRdb running MiXCR on the 5' RACE reads. The table includes hundreds of thousands of distinct CDR3 sequences, around 30% detected once. Source material: blood. These receptors were obtained from a woman aged 80 or over in good health.

The chain links TRBV5-1 to TRBJ2-7, with D perhaps matching TRBD1 (7 bases). Germline CDR1 is SGHRS and CDR2 is YFSETQ. Trimming took 2 bases from V and 3 from J, leaving 18 bases between them. CDR3 length: 16 residues. For the CDR3, the DNA is TGCGCCAGCAGCTTCGATGGTTCAGGGGGGTTCTACGAGCAGTACTTC. This encodes CASSFDGSGGFYEQYF.

This clonotype occurred many times. The chain has TRBV11-3 and TRBJ2-4; perhaps D is TRBD1 or TRBD2 (8 bases each). The V gene lost 5 bases and the J gene lost 0 bases, with 14 bases spanning the gap. This CDR3 comprises 16 residues. CDR1 is SGHNT and CDR2 is YENEEA in the germline V gene. The CDR3 DNA is TGTGCCAGCAGCACGGGAGGGACAGGAGCCAAAAACATTCAGTACTTC. Translated, it gives CASSTGGTGAKNIQYF.

This clonotype was found a few times. This chain joins TRBV12-3 or TRBV12-4 and TRBJ2-2, with a weak D call TRBD1 (5 bases). Trimming cost V 3 bases and J 7 bases, with 18 bases left between them. The CDR3 has 16 amino acids. The CDR3 here is CASSLLGREVGGELFF. The CDR3, as DNA: TGTGCCAGCAGTTTGCTGGGCAGGGAAGTTGGCGGGGAGCTGTTTTTT.

The chain combines TRBV12-3 or TRBV12-4 with TRBJ1-3; unclear D gene. This CDR3 is 15 amino acids long. Trimming shortened V by 3 bases and J by 0 bases, and 9 bases separated the two germline ends. CDR3 sequence: CASSFFRSSGNTIYF. The CDR3 DNA sequence: TGTGCCAGCAGTTTCTTCCGAAGCTCTGGAAACACCATATATTTT.

As to this clonotype: Because the CDR3 is missing its conserved closing phenylalanine or tryptophan, this is likely a read error. The chain is built from TRBV7-8 and TRBJ2-1, with a possible D match to TRBD2 (6 bases). The V gene lost 2 bases and the J gene lost 3 bases, with 14 bases spanning the gap. CDR3 length: 16 residues. CDR1 and CDR2 (germline): SGHVS, FQNEAQ. The CDR3 loop reads CASSLKVGGGYNEQFT. The CDR3 DNA reads TGTGCCAGCAGCTTAAAGGTCGGGGGAGGCTACAATGAGCAGTTCACC.

This clonotype was recorded many times. The chain joins TRBV20-1 to TRBJ2-3; tentatively, D is TRBD2 (7 bases). The CDR3 contains 15 residues. The V end was cut by 3 bases, the J end by 6 bases, with 19 bases between. Looked up from germline, CDR1 is DFQATT and CDR2 is SNEGSKA (reference sequence). In nucleotides, the CDR3 is TGCAGTGCTAGGGCCCCCCGGGGGGCTACCGATACGCAGTATTTT. This sequence encodes CSARAPRGATDTQYF.

This clonotype was detected only a few times. The V and J genes are TRBV7-9 and TRBJ2-7, with a weak D call TRBD1 (5 bases). Germline loops: CDR1 SEHNR, CDR2 FQNEAQ (reference sequence). The CDR3 has 13 residues. V lost 8 bases and J 7 bases, leaving 18 bases between the germline ends. Here the CDR3 reads CASRQGATQEQYF. CDR3 in DNA: TGTGCCAGCCGCCAAGGGGCGACACAGGAGCAGTACTTC.

This clonotype was detected ten times or more. The chain has TRBV20-1 and TRBJ2-6; D gene unclear. V lost 5 bases, J lost 1 base, and 12 bases lay in between. The CDR3 has 15 amino acids. Germline CDR1 is DFQATT and CDR2 is SNEGSKA (reference sequence). Written as DNA, the CDR3 is TGCAGTGCTCGGTTCCCAGGTTCTGGGGCCAACGTCCTGACTTTC. This encodes CSARFPGSGANVLTF.

This clonotype was recorded a few times. It may be a read error: a sequence one base away is much more abundant. J is TRBJ2-7 and V is TRBV20-1; a weak D match, TRBD2 (6 bases). The CDR3 is 15 amino acids. Germline V CDR1 and CDR2: DFQATT, SNEGSKA (reference sequence). The CDR3 sequence is CSARGVGTATYGQYF. The CDR3 DNA follows: TGCAGTGCTAGAGGAGTGGGGACTGCTACCTACGGGCAGTACTTC.

This chain links TRBV20-1 with TRBJ2-5, with 9 bases aligning to TRBD1. TRBJ2-1 explains the end of the DNA better; the J call may be wrong. The CDR3 covers 13 residues. The V gene's germline CDR1 is DFQATT and CDR2 SNEGSKA (reference sequence). This CDR3 is CSAGQGQQETQFF. CDR3 sequence (DNA): TGCAGTGCGGGACAGGGCCAACAAGAGACCCAGTTCTTC.

The chain uses TRBV7-2 and TRBJ1-1, with D possibly TRBD1 on 5 matching bases. The CDR3 runs to 17 residues. The germline V gene has CDR1 SGHTA and CDR2 FQGNSA. V was cut by 5 bases and J by 0 bases, with 19 bases left in between. The CDR3 loop reads CASSPDSLTYLNTEAFF. The CDR3 DNA reads as TGTGCCAGCAGCCCAGACAGTCTTACGTATTTGAACACTGAAGCTTTCTTT.

The rearrangement links TRBV30 to TRBJ2-4; TRBD1 agrees at 7 bases. Per germline, CDR1 GTSNPN and CDR2 SVGIG (reference sequence). The CDR3 has 13 amino acids. Losses at the gene ends were 5 bases for V and 6 bases for J; bases not matched to a gene: 7. CDR3 sequence: CAWGTGVGNIQYF. CDR3 nucleotide sequence: TGTGCCTGGGGTACAGGGGTCGGAAACATTCAGTACTTC.

This clonotype has only a few counts. This sequence joins TRBV6-5 and TRBJ2-1; 7 bases are shared with TRBD2. V dropped 7 bases and J dropped 1; count of bases not matched to a gene: 7. CDR1 and CDR2 (germline): MNHEY, SVGAGI. This CDR3 is 15 amino acids long. The CDR3: CASTSTSASYNEQFF. DNA for the CDR3: TGTGCCAGCACCTCAACTAGCGCGTCCTACAATGAGCAGTTCTTC.

As to this clonotype: This could be a read error, since a much larger clone is one nucleotide away. J is TRBJ2-7 and V is TRBV29-1; tentative D call: TRBD1 (5 bases). The CDR3 loop spans 11 amino acids. V gave up 4 bases and J gave up 3 bases, with 7 bases separating them. CDR1 and CDR2 (germline): SQVTM, ANQGSEA. As DNA, the CDR3 is TGCAGCGTTGGACAGCGCTACGAGCAGTACTTC. It encodes CSVGQRYEQYF.

This clonotype occurred many times. The genes are TRBV25-1 and TRBJ2-3; 10 nucleotides align to TRBD1. The CDR3 loop spans 13 amino acids. V was clipped by 4 bases and J by 14 bases; unmatched bases: 9. Germline CDR1 MGHDK, CDR2 SYGVNS. The CDR3 loop reads CASSARTGGTGYF. CDR3 DNA: TGTGCCAGCAGTGCCCGGACAGGGGGAACGGGGTATTTT.

There are a few counts of this clonotype. The V call is TRBV20-1, the J call TRBJ2-3; 8 nucleotides agree with TRBD1. The V and J ends lost 3 bases and 4 bases, in that order; junction bases with no gene match: 12. CDR3 length equals 16 residues. CDR1 and CDR2 (germline): DFQATT, SNEGSKA (reference sequence). The CDR3 is CSARMDIQGAADTQYF. The CDR3 region has the DNA TGCAGTGCTAGGATGGATATTCAGGGGGCTGCAGATACGCAGTATTTT.

Ten or more counts support this clonotype. This chain connects TRBV20-1 to TRBJ2-1; possibly TRBD1 or TRBD2 for D (5 bases each). The CDR3 extends over 14 amino acids. The germline gives CDR1 DFQATT, CDR2 SNEGSKA (reference sequence). V dropped 2 bases and J dropped 2 bases, with 10 bases sitting between them. This chain's CDR3 is CSARLTGPYNEQFF. The DNA of the CDR3 is TGCAGTGCTAGATTGACGGGGCCCTACAATGAGCAGTTCTTC.

This clonotype was counted between two and nine times. At one of its ends the junction is not consistent with the germline gene, which may arise from a read error. This chain links TRBV15 with TRBJ1-6; D may be TRBD1 (6 bases). Germline CDR1 and CDR2: LNHNV and YYDKDF (reference sequence). The CDR3 covers 19 residues. The CDR3 nucleotides are TGTGCCACCAGCAGAAAATACACAGGGAGAAGCTCCTATAATTCACCCCACCACTTT. This translates into CATSRKYTGRSSYNSPHHF.

For this clonotype: A much larger clone differs by one base, so this may be a read error. V gene TRBV29-1 combines with J gene TRBJ2-5; 8 bases line up with TRBD1. The V gene end was trimmed by 7 bases and the J gene end by 2 bases; junction bases not matched to a gene: 6. Germline loops: CDR1 SQVTM, CDR2 ANQGSEA. This CDR3 comprises 13 residues. As DNA, the CDR3 is TGCAGCGCCCGACAGGGGTTACAAGAGACCCAGTACTTC. Translation: CSARQGLQETQYF.

This clonotype was seen just once. CDR3 coding DNA: TGCAGTGCTAGAGATCACCTGAGGGATGAAAAACTGTTTTTT. Its protein is CSARDHLRDEKLFF. The chain carries TRBV20-1 and TRBJ1-4; D gene unclear. The CDR3 runs 14 residues. Germline values: CDR1 DFQATT, CDR2 SNEGSKA (reference sequence). Trimming took off 0 bases at V and 6 bases at J, with 11 bases between the two ends.